This is a list of T cell receptor beta chains from one sample in a study of blood T cell repertoires in COVID-19. TCRdb's table, derived via immunoSEQ multiplex PCR, lists solely in-frame clones and lacks some. The data show about 74,000 clones, with 60% to 85% seen just once and 20% to 25% held by the top ten. The sample was peripheral blood. These receptors all stem from a man between 65 and 85 years old with acute or convalescent COVID-19. Each CDR3 is given with its conserved first and last residue. The D gene is left open where the match is weak. Clone sizes are given selectively: once, few, many, or a class where the clone is expanded.

D: TRBD1
size: -
J: TRBJ2-2
V: TRBV9
DNA: TGTGCCAGCAGCGTAGAACAGGGGGCGGGCACCGGGGAGCTGTTTTTT
CDR3: CASSVEQGAGTGELFF

D: -
size: -
J: TRBJ1-6
V: TRBV27
DNA: TGTGCCAGCAACCTTGGGACATTCGTTTCACCCCTCCACTTT
CDR3: CASNLGTFVSPLHF

D: TRBD1
size: -
J: TRBJ1-1
V: TRBV15
DNA: TGTGCCACCAGTTCCGGGACAGTGTCTTCCCAGCAAGCTTTCTTT
CDR3: CATSSGTVSSQQAFF

D: -
size: few
J: TRBJ2-7
V: TRBV7-6
DNA: TGTGCCAGCAGCCCGACGACGGGTCCCAGATACTACGAGCAGTACTTC
CDR3: CASSPTTGPRYYEQYF

D: -
size: -
J: TRBJ1-5
V: TRBV7-9
DNA: TGTGCCAGCAGCTTAGACGGGGACAATCAGCCCCAGCATTTT
CDR3: CASSLDGDNQPQHF

D: -
size: -
J: TRBJ1-2
V: TRBV15
DNA: TGTGCCACCAGCAGTGACTCGGGCTACACCTTC
CDR3: CATSSDSGYTF

D: -
size: -
J: TRBJ1-4
V: TRBV10-3
DNA: TGTGCCATCAGTGAGGACAGCGAAAAACTGTTTTTT
CDR3: CAISEDSEKLFF

D: TRBD2
size: -
J: TRBJ2-6
V: TRBV9
DNA: TGTGCCAGCAGCGAGAGCGGGGGAGGGTCTGGGGCCAACGTCCTGACTTTC
CDR3: CASSESGGGSGANVLTF

D: -
size: -
J: TRBJ2-1
V: TRBV18
DNA: TGTGCCAGCTCTCAGACCCGGGTAGCGGACTACAATGAGCAGTTCTTC
CDR3: CASSQTRVADYNEQFF

D: TRBD2
size: -
J: TRBJ2-2
V: TRBV4-3
DNA: TGCGCCAGCAGCCGATCTCGGGGGGAGACCGGGGAGCTGTTTTTT
CDR3: CASSRSRGETGELFF

D: -
size: few
J: TRBJ1-3
V: TRBV7-2
DNA: TGTGCCAGCAGCCTTGGGGGGTCTGGAAACACCATATATTTT
CDR3: CASSLGGSGNTIYF

D: TRBD2
size: -
J: TRBJ2-2
V: TRBV11-2
DNA: TGTGCCAGCAGCTTAGGGCGGGAGAGGACCGGGGAGCTGTTTTTT
CDR3: CASSLGRERTGELFF

D: -
size: -
J: TRBJ1-1
V: TRBV3-1/TRBV3-2
DNA: TGTGCCAGCAGCCAAGATGGGGGCGGCGGTGGTCACACTGAAGCTTTCTTT
CDR3: CASSQDGGGGGHTEAFF

D: TRBD1
size: few
J: TRBJ1-2
V: TRBV12-3/TRBV12-4
DNA: TGTGCCAGCAGTTTTGACAGGGGTAATGGCTACACCTTC
CDR3: CASSFDRGNGYTF

D: -
size: -
J: TRBJ2-7
V: TRBV6-4
DNA: TGTGCCAGCAGCCTTATCTTACTAGCCTACGAGCAGTACTTC
CDR3: CASSLILLAYEQYF

D: -
size: -
J: TRBJ1-2
V: TRBV9
DNA: TGTGCCAGCAGCCCCCTTGGGGGCTTCTATGGCTACACCTTC
CDR3: CASSPLGGFYGYTF

D: -
size: -
J: TRBJ1-1
V: TRBV5-1
DNA: TGCGCCAGCAGCTGGAGGACAGAGAGCCCTGAAGCTTTCTTT
CDR3: CASSWRTESPEAFF

D: TRBD2
size: few
J: TRBJ2-1
V: TRBV13
DNA: TGTGCCAGCACTTCCGGGGCGGGAGCTGAGCAGTTCTTC
CDR3: CASTSGAGAEQFF

D: -
size: -
J: TRBJ2-3
V: TRBV24-1
DNA: TGTGCCACCAGTGATTTGCAGGCAGGGACTAGCACAGATACGCAGTATTTT
CDR3: CATSDLQAGTSTDTQYF

D: -
size: -
J: TRBJ2-5
V: TRBV15
DNA: TGTGCCACCAGCAGAGATAAGGGGGAGACCCAGTACTTC
CDR3: CATSRDKGETQYF

D: -
size: -
J: TRBJ1-2
V: TRBV2
DNA: TGTGCCAGCAGTGCGTTAAGACAGGCCCTGTGGGGCTACACCTTC
CDR3: CASSALRQALWGYTF

D: -
size: -
J: TRBJ1-5
V: TRBV28
DNA: TGTGCCAGCAGGTCGGGGGGGATAAGCAATCAGCCCCAGCATTTT
CDR3: CASRSGGISNQPQHF